These T cell receptor beta chains were read from a single sample in a study of cytomegalovirus exposure and HLA in healthy donors. Some clones are missing from TCRdb's copy, which holds only in-frame ones; the method was immunoSEQ multiplex PCR. The sample holds 150,000 or so clones; 74% are singletons and the top ten take roughly 4%. Specimen: PBMCs. These receptors all stem from a man aged 18 to 29 in good health and CMV-seropositive. Both conserved end residues are part of each CDR3. Size tells how often a clone was seen (once, few, many) or the class of an expanded clone, and some rows leave it out.

V: TRBV28
size: .
CDR3: CASSFWPYEQYF

V: TRBV7-2
size: once
CDR3: CASSLTSGGTYEQYF

V: TRBV5-5
size: .
CDR3: CASSLGGVQPQHF

V: TRBV5-1
size: .
CDR3: CASSLVPRLENGYTF

V: TRBV2
size: .
CDR3: CASLLWRGAYTGELFF

V: TRBV4-1
size: once
CDR3: CASSQLSGQVYGYTF

V: TRBV7-3
size: few
CDR3: CATNSPPSYEQYF

V: TRBV6-6
size: few
CDR3: CASSYRGLSYEQYF

V: TRBV18
size: .
CDR3: CASSPRTAPGNTIYF

V: TRBV15
size: .
CDR3: CATSRDRGGTTYQETQYF

V: TRBV5-1
size: .
CDR3: CASSLGQAISYEQYF

V: TRBV7-6
size: .
CDR3: CASSLPREGGTGELFF

V: TRBV2
size: .
CDR3: CASSPDRGGEQYF

V: TRBV30
size: .
CDR3: CAWTLDLTGNTIYF

V: TRBV6-5
size: .
CDR3: CASSPDWILLFF

V: TRBV9
size: .
CDR3: CASSVVAVTDTQYF

V: TRBV7-2
size: .
CDR3: CASSLAWGHEQYF

V: TRBV5-1
size: once
CDR3: CASSPDRGNTEAFF

V: TRBV28
size: .
CDR3: CASRARGEQYF

V: TRBV19
size: few
CDR3: CASSIVAGGSYNEQFF

V: TRBV19
size: .
CDR3: CASRRADTQYF

V: TRBV5-1
size: .
CDR3: CASSRGMGGSGANVLTF

V: TRBV7-9
size: few
CDR3: CASSQGQGFSYEQYF

V: TRBV5-1
size: .
CDR3: CASSKGQGDTQYF

V: TRBV5-1
size: .
CDR3: CASLAGLSNTGELFF

V: TRBV4-1
size: .
CDR3: CASSRDPVSGQGGSQPQHF

V: TRBV18
size: .
CDR3: CASSPRSGGASGEQYF

V: TRBV12-5
size: .
CDR3: CASGTGRREQYF

V: TRBV28
size: .
CDR3: CASSPGGLAGDNEQFF

V: TRBV2
size: .
CDR3: CASSFRQGGTEAFF

V: TRBV27
size: .
CDR3: CASSLLGTGNTEAFF

V: TRBV18
size: .
CDR3: CASSRRGGKTRFYNEQFF

V: TRBV4-1
size: .
CDR3: CASSPLVGEQFF

V: TRBV30
size: once
CDR3: CAWSALNPGLAAYEQYF

V: TRBV7-9
size: .
CDR3: CASSLAGLIHEQYF

V: TRBV5-1
size: .
CDR3: CASSLKETAHYGYTF

V: TRBV5-6
size: .
CDR3: CASTPGARGASGPYEQYF

V: TRBV18
size: .
CDR3: CASSPLQGGLNYGYTF

V: TRBV18
size: .
CDR3: CASSERTGLYEKLFF